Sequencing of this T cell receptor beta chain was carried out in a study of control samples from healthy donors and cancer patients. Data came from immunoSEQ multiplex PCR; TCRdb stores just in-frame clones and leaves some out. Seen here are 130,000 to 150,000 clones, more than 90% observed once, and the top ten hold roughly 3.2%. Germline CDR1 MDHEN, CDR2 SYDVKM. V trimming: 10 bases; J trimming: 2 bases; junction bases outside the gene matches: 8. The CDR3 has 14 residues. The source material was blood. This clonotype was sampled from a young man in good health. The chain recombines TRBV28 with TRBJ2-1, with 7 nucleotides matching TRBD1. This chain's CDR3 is CATQGQATYNEQFF. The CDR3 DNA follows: TGTGCCACGCAAGGACAGGCTACCTACAATGAGCAGTTCTTC.